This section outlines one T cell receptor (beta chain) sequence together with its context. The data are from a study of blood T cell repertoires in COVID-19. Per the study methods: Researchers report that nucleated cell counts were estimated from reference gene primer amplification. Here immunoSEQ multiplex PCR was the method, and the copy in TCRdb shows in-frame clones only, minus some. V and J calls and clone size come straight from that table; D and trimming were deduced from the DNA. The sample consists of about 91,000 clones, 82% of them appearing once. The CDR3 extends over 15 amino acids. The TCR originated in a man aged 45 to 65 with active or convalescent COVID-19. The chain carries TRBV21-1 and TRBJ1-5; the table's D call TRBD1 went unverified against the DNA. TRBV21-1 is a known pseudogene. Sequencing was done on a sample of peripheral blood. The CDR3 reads CASSKAQEINQPQHF. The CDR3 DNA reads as TGTGCCAGCAGCAAAGCACAGGAGATCAATCAGCCCCAGCATTTT.